This TCR beta chain was recorded in a study of PD-1 blockade in classical Hodgkin lymphoma. On the study more broadly: Nivolumab was administered to patients intravenously at 3 mg/kg every 2 weeks.

All the patients suffered relapse after autologous stem cell transplantation, and brentuximab vedotin exposure differed. Magnetic negative selection purified CD4+ T cells from thawed PBMCs. Profiled with immunoSEQ multiplex PCR; TCRdb holds only in-frame clones, not every one. The sample yields under 30,000 clones, more than 60% seen once. The CDR3 is made up of 15 amino acids. Germline V gives CDR1 KGHSH, CDR2 LQKENI. With 4 bases removed from V and 4 bases from J, the gap between germline ends came to 14 bases. The rearrangement joins TRBV18 to TRBJ1-3; tentatively, D is TRBD1 (6 bases). This TCR was sampled from a human donor with classical Hodgkin lymphoma. The sequencing used CD4+ T cells from blood, collected at baseline. The CDR3 loop reads CASSQANDRGNTIYF. The CDR3 DNA follows: TGTGCCAGCTCACAAGCAAACGACAGGGGAAACACCATATATTTT.